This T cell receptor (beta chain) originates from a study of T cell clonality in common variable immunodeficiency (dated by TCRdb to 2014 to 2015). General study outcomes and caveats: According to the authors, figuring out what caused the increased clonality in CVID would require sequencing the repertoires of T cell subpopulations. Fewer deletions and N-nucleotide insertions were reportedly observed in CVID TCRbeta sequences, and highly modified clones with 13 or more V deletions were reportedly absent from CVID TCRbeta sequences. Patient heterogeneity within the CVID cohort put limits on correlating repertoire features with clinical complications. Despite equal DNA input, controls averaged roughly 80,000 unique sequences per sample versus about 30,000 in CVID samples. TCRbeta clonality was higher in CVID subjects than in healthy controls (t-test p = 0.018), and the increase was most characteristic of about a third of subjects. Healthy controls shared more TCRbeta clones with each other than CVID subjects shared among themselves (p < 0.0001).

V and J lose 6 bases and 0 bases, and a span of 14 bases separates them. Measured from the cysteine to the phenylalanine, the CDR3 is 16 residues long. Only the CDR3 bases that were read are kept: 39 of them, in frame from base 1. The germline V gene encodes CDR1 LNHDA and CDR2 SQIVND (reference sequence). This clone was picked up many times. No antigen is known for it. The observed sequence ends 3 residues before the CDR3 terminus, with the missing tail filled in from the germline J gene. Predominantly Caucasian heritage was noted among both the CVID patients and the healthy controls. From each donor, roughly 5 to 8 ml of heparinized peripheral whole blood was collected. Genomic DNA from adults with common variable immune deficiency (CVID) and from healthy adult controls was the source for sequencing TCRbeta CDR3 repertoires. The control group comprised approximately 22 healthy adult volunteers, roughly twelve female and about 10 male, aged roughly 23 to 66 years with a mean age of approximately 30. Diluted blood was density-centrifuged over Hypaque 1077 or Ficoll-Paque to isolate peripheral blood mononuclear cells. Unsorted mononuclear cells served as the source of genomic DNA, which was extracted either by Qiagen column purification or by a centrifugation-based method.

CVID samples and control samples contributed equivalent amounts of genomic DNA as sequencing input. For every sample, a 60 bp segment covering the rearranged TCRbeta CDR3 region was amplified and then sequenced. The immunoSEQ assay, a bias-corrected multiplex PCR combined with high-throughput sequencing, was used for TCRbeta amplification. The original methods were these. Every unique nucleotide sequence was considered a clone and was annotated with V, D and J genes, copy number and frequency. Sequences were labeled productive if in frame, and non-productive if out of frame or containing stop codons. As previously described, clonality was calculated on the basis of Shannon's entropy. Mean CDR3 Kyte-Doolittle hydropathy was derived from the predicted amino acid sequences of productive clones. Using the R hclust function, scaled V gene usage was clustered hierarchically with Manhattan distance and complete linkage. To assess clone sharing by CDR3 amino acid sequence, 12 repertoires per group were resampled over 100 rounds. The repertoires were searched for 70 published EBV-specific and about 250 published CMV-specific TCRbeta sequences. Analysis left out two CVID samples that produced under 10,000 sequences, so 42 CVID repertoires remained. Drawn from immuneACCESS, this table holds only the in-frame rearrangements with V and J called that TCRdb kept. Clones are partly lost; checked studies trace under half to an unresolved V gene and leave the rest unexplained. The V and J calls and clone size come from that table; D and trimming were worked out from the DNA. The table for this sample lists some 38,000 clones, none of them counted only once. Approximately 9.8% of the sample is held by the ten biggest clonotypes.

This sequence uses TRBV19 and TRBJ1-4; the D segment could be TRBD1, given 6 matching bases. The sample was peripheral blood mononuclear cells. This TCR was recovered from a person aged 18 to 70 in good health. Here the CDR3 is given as CASSLRWGPTNEKLFF. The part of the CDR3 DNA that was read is TGTGCCAGTAGCCTCCGTTGGGGGCCAACTAATGAAAAA.